The text below deals with one T cell receptor beta chain. The antigen is unknown. This record comes from a study of a mutant IDH1 vaccine in newly diagnosed glioma. Time point denoted: week 23, last vaccination. With topical imiquimod, each dose of the vaccine consisted of 300 ug of mutant IDH1 20-mer peptide. Clones were read by immunoSEQ multiplex PCR, and TCRdb kept only the in-frame ones, dropping some. Among 75,000 to 80,000 clones, 75% to 90% were seen once, and the ten largest hold 0.77%. V dropped 0 bases and J dropped 0 bases, with 9 bases sitting between them. This CDR3 comprises 17 residues. The V gene's germline CDR1 is KGHSH and CDR2 LQKENI.

This receptor was identified in a woman aged 45 to 65 with glioma. Sequencing was performed on PBMCs, taken from a glioma patient whose treatment included an IDH1 peptide vaccine. This chain links TRBV18 with TRBJ2-6; no clear D gene. CDR3 amino acids: CASSPPRQSSGANVLTF. CDR3 nucleotides: TGTGCCAGCTCACCACCGCGACAATCCTCTGGGGCCAACGTCCTGACTTTC.